This T cell receptor (beta chain) was recovered during a study of blood T cell repertoires in COVID-19. Looking at the study overall: Spain, Italy and the United States supplied samples that represented acute and convalescent COVID-19. From T cells, B-cell-depleted T cells, or PBMCs came the material, which was cDNA or gDNA.

TCRdb keeps only in-frame clones here, not all; method: immunoSEQ multiplex PCR. The data show roughly 150,000 clones, roughly 82% seen once. CDR1 and CDR2 from the germline V gene are SGHTA and FQGNSA. This CDR3 contains 14 residues. Trimming pared 5 bases from V and 8 bases from J, leaving 18 bases between. This chain links TRBV7-2 with TRBJ1-2; tentative D call: TRBD1 (6 bases). The source of this sequence is a woman aged 50 to 60 in a cohort sampled during active or convalescent COVID-19. Sequenced: peripheral blood. CDR3 sequence (DNA): TGTGCCAGCAGCCTAACCGGACAGATAGTAGGCTACACCTTC. Amino acids: CASSLTGQIVGYTF.